This TCR beta chain appears in the sequencing data of a study of regulatory T cells in long-lasting Graves disease. Arm-PCR of CDR3 regions and iRepertoire HTBI primers were used to build TCR beta libraries. Using its own MiXCR run on the multiplex PCR reads, TCRdb lists one record per CDR3 protein. The repertoire holds a few hundred thousand distinct CDR3 sequences, with around 13% as singletons. Time point given: newly diagnosed GD, antithyroid drugs for less than 3 months. Extracted PBMC RNA gave rise to the TCR library. Losses at the gene ends were 10 bases for V and 0 bases for J; bases not matched to a gene: 6. The germline V gene has CDR1 MNHNS and CDR2 SASEGT. This CDR3 spans 14 amino acids. This clonotype turned up a few times. The same data also went into a second study, on T cells in Graves' hyperthyroidism and ophthalmopathy.

This TCR was recovered from a woman in her 50s with Graves disease. The sequencing used peripheral blood mononuclear cells (PBMCs), collected at new diagnosis, from a patient treated with antithyroid drugs. The V gene is TRBV6-1, the J gene TRBJ1-5; 7 bases line up with TRBD1. CDR3 residues: CATEQGSSNQPQHF. CDR3 bases: TGTGCCACCGAACAGGGGAGTAGCAATCAGCCCCAGCATTTT.